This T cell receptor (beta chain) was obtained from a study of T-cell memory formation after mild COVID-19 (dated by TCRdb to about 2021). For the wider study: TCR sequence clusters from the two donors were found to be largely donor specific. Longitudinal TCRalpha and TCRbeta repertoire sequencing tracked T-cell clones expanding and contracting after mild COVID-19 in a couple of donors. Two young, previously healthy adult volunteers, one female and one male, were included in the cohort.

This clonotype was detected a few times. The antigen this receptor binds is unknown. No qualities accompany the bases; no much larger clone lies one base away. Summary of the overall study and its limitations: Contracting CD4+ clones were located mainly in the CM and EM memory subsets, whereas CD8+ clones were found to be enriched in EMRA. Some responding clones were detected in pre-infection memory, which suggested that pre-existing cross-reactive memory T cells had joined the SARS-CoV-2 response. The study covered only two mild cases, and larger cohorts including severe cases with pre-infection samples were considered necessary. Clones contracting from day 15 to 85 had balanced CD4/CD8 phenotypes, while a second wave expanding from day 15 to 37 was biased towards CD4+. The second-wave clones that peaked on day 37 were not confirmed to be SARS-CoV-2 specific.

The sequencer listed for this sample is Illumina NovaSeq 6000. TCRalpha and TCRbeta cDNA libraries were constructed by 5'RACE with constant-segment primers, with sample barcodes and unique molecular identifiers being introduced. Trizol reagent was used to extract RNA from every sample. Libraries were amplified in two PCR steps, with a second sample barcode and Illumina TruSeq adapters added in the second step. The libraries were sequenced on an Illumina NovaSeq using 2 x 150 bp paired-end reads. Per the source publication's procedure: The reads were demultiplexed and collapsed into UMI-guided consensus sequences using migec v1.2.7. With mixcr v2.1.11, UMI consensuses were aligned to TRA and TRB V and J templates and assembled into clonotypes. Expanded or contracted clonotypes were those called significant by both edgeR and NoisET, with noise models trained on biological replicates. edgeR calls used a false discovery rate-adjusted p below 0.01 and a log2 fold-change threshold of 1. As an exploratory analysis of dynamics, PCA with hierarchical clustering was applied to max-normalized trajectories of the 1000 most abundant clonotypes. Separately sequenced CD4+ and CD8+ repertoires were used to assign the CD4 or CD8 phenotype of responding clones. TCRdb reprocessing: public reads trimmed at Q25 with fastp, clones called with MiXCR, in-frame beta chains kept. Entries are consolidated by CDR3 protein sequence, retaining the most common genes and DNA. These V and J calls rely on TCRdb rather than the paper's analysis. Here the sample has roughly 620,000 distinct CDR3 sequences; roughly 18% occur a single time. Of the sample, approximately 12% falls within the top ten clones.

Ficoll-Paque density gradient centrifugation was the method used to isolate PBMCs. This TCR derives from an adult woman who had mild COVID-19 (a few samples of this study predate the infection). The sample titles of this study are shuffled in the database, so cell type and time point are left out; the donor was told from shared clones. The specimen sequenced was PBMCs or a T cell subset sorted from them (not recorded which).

The DNA reads as follows: TGTGCCAGCAGCCTGGACGGGGAGCGGCCCCAGCATTTT. This is translated as CASSLDGERPQHF. The chain is encoded by TRBV7-2 joined to TRBJ1-5, with no confidently assigned D gene. For CDR1 and CDR2, the germline V gene lists SGHTA and FQGNSA. V is clipped by 5 bases and J by 9 bases, and the sequence between their germline boundaries is 14 bases long. The CDR3 runs 13 amino acids, cysteine and phenylalanine included. The kept DNA is CDR3 alone, 39 bases in frame from the first base. The reference TRBV7-2 and TRBJ1-5 proteins fill in what lies around the CDR3, so the full variable domain reads GAGVSQSPSNKVTEKGKDVELRCDPISGHTALYWYRQSLGQGLEFLIYFQGNSAPDKSGLPSDRFSAERTGGSVSTLTIQRTQQEDSAVYLCASSLDGERPQHFGDGTRLSIL.